A selection of T cell receptor beta chains follows, all from one sample in a study of cytotoxic CD8 clonotypes in ibrutinib-treated CLL. Sequencing used immunoSEQ multiplex PCR; TCRdb keeps in-frame clones, though not all of them. Among around 310,000 clones listed, about 80% were seen once. This material consisted of PBMCs, taken before ibrutinib treatment. The receptors derive from a human donor with chronic lymphocytic leukemia. Each CDR3 is given with its conserved first and last residue.

V,J,CDR3
TRBV25-1,TRBJ2-7,CASSVVQYEQYF
TRBV10-3,TRBJ2-1,CAISEYRDQPLF
TRBV19,TRBJ2-1,CASSIGWGGTGVSDEQFF
TRBV9,TRBJ1-2,CASSVVAGQYGYTF
TRBV11-2,TRBJ1-5,CASSLVGSAQPQHF
TRBV7-2,TRBJ2-1,CASSLAPSSYVYNEQFF
TRBV28,TRBJ1-2,CASSLGRANYGYTF
TRBV15,TRBJ2-1,CATSRGLAGANEQFF
TRBV27,TRBJ2-5,CASSVTGGGTQYF
TRBV9,TRBJ1-1,CASSVQMNTEAFF
TRBV7-3,TRBJ2-7,CASSPDTTGSYEQYF
TRBV28,TRBJ2-7,CASSEEQVTYEQYF
TRBV11-2,TRBJ2-7,CASSLGRGFGRTTGEQYF
TRBV5-4,TRBJ2-2,CASSLAGVGGGELFF
TRBV5-1,TRBJ2-1,CASSLVPSSGYNEQFF
TRBV14,TRBJ1-2,CASSWTGANYGYTF
TRBV19,TRBJ2-1,CASSKRDGYNEQFF